The clone carrying this TCR beta chain showed up just a few times. Its matching antigen is unknown. This record comes from a study of T cell repertoires in cytomegalovirus infection. On the study more broadly: CMV epitopes that were recently identified and HLA-C-restricted were used alongside well-studied HLA-B-restricted ones. From public TCR beta signatures came an indication of both CMV infection and matching HLA type. Study-level findings and limits: Cumulative public TCR beta family frequency identified CMV carriers with the relevant HLA. In two of eight donors, the top clonotype was HLA-C-restricted CMV-specific.

The CDR3 sequence is 19 residues long. Between the trimmed V and J ends, which lost 2 bases and 10 bases, there was a span of 31 bases. TCRdb re-called the reads through MiXCR, storing one row per CDR3 protein. The table has 380,000 or so distinct CDR3 sequences, about 35% seen once. The sample was cultured PBMCs, taken from culture after CMV antigen stimulation. The receptor was isolated from a human donor in good health (CMV status not recorded). Some clones in this sample may be carry-over from other donors' samples. The chain combines TRBV12-3 or TRBV12-4 with TRBJ2-3; perhaps TRBD1 as D (7 bases). CDR3 amino acids: CASSLYAGQPVAWHRSQYF. CDR3 DNA: TGTGCCAGCAGTTTATACGCGGGACAGCCGGTGGCGTGGCACAGGTCGCAGTATTTT.